The entry below gives a single TCR beta chain sequence along with its context. This sample was taken from a study of blood T cell repertoires in COVID-19. In the original workflow: Amplification of reference gene primers was used by the study to estimate nucleated cell counts. Libraries were prepared by immunoSEQ multiplex PCR; TCRdb keeps only in-frame clonotypes and omits some of them. That table gives V, J and clone size, and the DNA gave D and trimming. Of 150,000 to 200,000 clones in the sample, 80% to 90% were seen once. Recruited during active infection, patients (from Seattle) were subsequently followed longitudinally. CDR1 is MNHEY, CDR2 SVGAGI, per germline. The V end was cut by 5 bases, the J end by 5 bases, with 18 bases between. This CDR3 comprises 15 residues.

The rearrangement uses TRBV6-5 and TRBJ1-2; D not certain. This clonotype originated in a woman in her 70s with COVID-19, enrolled during active disease. Material for sequencing was peripheral blood. The CDR3 region has the DNA TGTGCCAGCAGTCCAGGTTTTACCGTAGGATATGGCTACACCTTC. Its translation: CASSPGFTVGYGYTF.